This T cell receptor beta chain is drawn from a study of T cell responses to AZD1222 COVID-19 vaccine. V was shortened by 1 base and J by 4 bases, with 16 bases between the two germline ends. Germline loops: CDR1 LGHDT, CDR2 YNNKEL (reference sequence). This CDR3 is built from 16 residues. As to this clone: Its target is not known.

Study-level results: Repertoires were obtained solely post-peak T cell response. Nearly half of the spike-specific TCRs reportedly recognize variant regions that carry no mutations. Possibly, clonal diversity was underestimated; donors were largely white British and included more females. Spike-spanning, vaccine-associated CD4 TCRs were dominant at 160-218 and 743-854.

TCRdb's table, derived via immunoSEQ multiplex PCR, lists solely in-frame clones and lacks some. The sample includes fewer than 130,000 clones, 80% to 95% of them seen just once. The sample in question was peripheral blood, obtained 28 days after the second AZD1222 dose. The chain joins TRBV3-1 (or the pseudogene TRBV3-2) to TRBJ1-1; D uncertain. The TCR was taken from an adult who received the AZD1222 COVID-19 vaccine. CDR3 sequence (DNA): TGTGCCAGCAGCCAAGCCGCGGTAGGGTGGGGCACTGAAGCTTTCTTT. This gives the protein CASSQAAVGWGTEAFF.